These 21 T cell receptor beta chains were all obtained from the same sample, sequenced in a study of neurological immune-mediated disorders. TCRdb re-analysed the 5' RACE reads in MiXCR, keeping a single row per CDR3 protein. This table has just over 30,000 distinct CDR3 sequences, under 6.5% appearing once. Sequences were obtained from CD4+ T cells from blood. These receptor sequences come from a woman aged 45-59 years in good health.

This clonotype was counted many times. The chain is built from TRBV7-2 and TRBJ2-3; tentative D call: TRBD1 (5 bases). The CDR3 consists of 14 residues. V was shortened by 4 bases and J by 10 bases, with 18 bases between the two germline ends. From germline, CDR1 is SGHTA and CDR2 FQGNSA. The CDR3 loop reads CASSSPSLGPAQYF. DNA for the CDR3: TGTGCCAGCAGCTCCCCCTCCCTGGGGCCAGCGCAGTATTTT.

In its sample, this clonotype is medium-sized. The genes are TRBV7-2 and TRBJ2-1, with 7 bases fitting TRBD1. CDR1 and CDR2 (germline): SGHTA, FQGNSA. The V segment lost 1 base and the J segment 6 bases; nucleotides outside the gene matches: 3. The CDR3 consists of 14 residues. CDR3 in amino acids: CASSLGTGSNEQFF. The CDR3 nucleotides are TGTGCCAGCAGCTTAGGGACAGGATCCAATGAGCAGTTCTTC.

This clonotype has ten or more counts. The chain uses TRBV7-7 and TRBJ2-3; TRBD2 agrees at 10 bases. The germline CDR1 and CDR2 sequences are SSHAT and FNYEAQ (reference sequence). Germline trimming cut 2 bases from V and 0 bases from J; bases unmatched to any gene: 8. The CDR3 consists of 18 residues. The CDR3 is CASSLLAGGGTSTDTQYF. The CDR3 nucleotides read TGTGCCAGCAGCTTATTAGCGGGAGGTGGGACTAGCACAGATACGCAGTATTTT.

This clonotype has a count of ten or more. The rearrangement links TRBV29-1 to TRBJ2-7; 10 bases are a match to TRBD1. V shed 6 bases, J shed 1 base, and the junction held 9 bases outside the gene matches. This CDR3 is 15 amino acids long. CDR1 is SQVTM and CDR2 is ANQGSEA in the germline V gene. The chain's CDR3 is CSVGIPGQGSYEQYF. In DNA, the CDR3 is TGCAGCGTGGGAATTCCGGGACAGGGGTCCTACGAGCAGTACTTC.

Ten or more counts support this clonotype. This chain joins TRBV20-1 and TRBJ2-3; 8 bases align to TRBD2. Germline CDR1 DFQATT, CDR2 SNEGSKA (reference sequence). Unmatched junction bases numbered 10, after V lost 3 bases and J lost 2 bases. The CDR3 is 16 amino acids. CDR3 DNA sequence: TGCAGTGCTAGCTTCGGAGCGGGGGTTAACACAGATACGCAGTATTTT. It codes for CSASFGAGVNTDTQYF.

At least ten counts were recorded for this clonotype. The J gene is TRBJ2-6, the V gene TRBV7-9; D gene uncertain. CDR3 size: 16 residues. From germline, CDR1 is SEHNR and CDR2 FQNEAQ (reference sequence). The V end lost 3 bases, the J end lost 0 bases, and 9 bases lay between the germline ends. The chain's CDR3 is CASSFSSISGANVLTF. DNA for the CDR3: TGTGCCAGCAGCTTTTCTTCCATCTCTGGGGCCAACGTCCTGACTTTC.

The chain employs TRBV2 and TRBJ2-7; D gene uncertain. In germline, CDR1 is SNHLY, CDR2 FYNNEI. CDR3 length equals 14 residues. Trimming pared 6 bases from V and 2 bases from J, leaving 14 bases between. The chain's CDR3 is CASSFDPRAYEQYF. The CDR3 nucleotides are TGTGCCAGCAGCTTTGACCCTCGCGCCTACGAGCAGTACTTC.

This clonotype showed up many times. The rearrangement uses TRBV7-2 and TRBJ1-2; tentative D call: TRBD1 (6 bases). The CDR3 is made up of 14 amino acids. V lost 6 bases and J 6 bases, leaving 17 bases between the germline ends. The germline V gene has CDR1 SGHTA and CDR2 FQGNSA. The CDR3 DNA sequence: TGTGCCAGCAGTCGACCTTTGGGACAAGATGGCTACACCTTC. It yields the protein CASSRPLGQDGYTF.

This clonotype has at least ten counts. This chain joins TRBV24-1 and TRBJ1-2; tentatively, D is TRBD1 (5 bases). V lost 4 bases and J lost 1, with 9 bases in between. Germline CDR1 is KGHDR and CDR2 is SFDVKD. The CDR3 sequence is 14 residues long. CDR3 region: CATSDPTVNYGYTF. The CDR3 DNA is TGTGCCACCAGTGACCCGACAGTTAACTATGGCTACACCTTC.

This clonotype was recorded at least ten times. The chain couples TRBV20-1 to TRBJ1-5; the D is unclear. Germline assignment: CDR1 DFQATT and CDR2 SNEGSKA (reference sequence). The V end lost 0 bases, the J end lost 2 bases, and 8 bases lay between the germline ends. This CDR3 has 14 residues. CDR3 in amino acids: CSARERPGNQPQHF. The CDR3 region has the DNA TGCAGTGCTAGAGAAAGGCCAGGCAATCAGCCCCAGCATTTT.

This clonotype has ten or more counts. This chain connects TRBV29-1 to TRBJ2-5; D possibly uses TRBD1 or TRBD2 (5 bases each). There are 11 residues in the CDR3. Germline values: CDR1 SQVTM, CDR2 ANQGSEA. V was pared by 2 bases and J by 7 bases, with 8 bases between. The CDR3 DNA reads as TGCAGCGTTGAAAACGGGGCGACCCAGTACTTC. Translated, it gives CSVENGATQYF.

This clonotype appeared many times. This chain joins TRBV29-1 and TRBJ2-3; D is unclear. V dropped 4 bases and J dropped 4 bases, with 9 bases sitting between them. Germline CDR1 is SQVTM and CDR2 is ANQGSEA. The CDR3 consists of 12 residues. The CDR3 nucleotides are TGCAGCGTTGTACCGGGTCCAGATACGCAGTATTTT. It specifies CSVVPGPDTQYF.

This clonotype was counted many times. This chain connects TRBV9 to TRBJ2-1; weak D call: TRBD2 (6 bases). CDR1 is SGDLS, CDR2 YYNGEE, per germline. The CDR3 has 15 residues. Trimming stripped 1 base from V and 8 bases from J, with 16 bases between. CDR3 sequence reads: CASSVLARAYDEQFF. The DNA for the CDR3 is TGTGCCAGCAGCGTACTAGCGCGGGCTTACGATGAGCAGTTCTTC.

The sample holds a few counts of this clonotype. This sequence joins TRBV20-1 and TRBJ1-2; weak D call: TRBD1 (5 bases). There are 13 residues in the CDR3. With 5 bases removed from V and 6 bases from J, the gap between germline ends came to 16 bases. Germline V gene data show CDR1 as DFQATT and CDR2 as SNEGSKA (reference sequence). The CDR3 loop reads CSAPLGRADGYTF. The CDR3 DNA follows: TGCAGTGCTCCCCTTGGCAGGGCAGATGGCTACACCTTC.

The sample holds many counts of this clonotype. The V gene is TRBV20-1, the J gene TRBJ2-2, with D unresolved. Germline lookup yields CDR1 DFQATT and CDR2 SNEGSKA (reference sequence). The CDR3 runs to 14 residues. The V gene lost 6 bases and the J gene lost 4 bases, with 15 bases spanning the gap. For the CDR3, the DNA is TGCAGTGCCAGTAGGAGTTCGGGCACCGGGGAGCTGTTTTTT. Encoded protein: CSASRSSGTGELFF.

This clonotype was found many times. The V and J genes are TRBV20-1 and TRBJ2-7, with TRBD1 identical over 8 bases. This CDR3 is 13 amino acids long. CDR1 is DFQATT, CDR2 SNEGSKA, per germline (reference sequence). Trimming at V came to 6 bases and at J to 5 bases, leaving 9 bases not matched to a gene. CDR3 nucleotides: TGCAGTGCCACCGTACAGGGGGAAAACGAGCAGTACTTC. Translated: CSATVQGENEQYF.

This clonotype showed up many times. The J gene is TRBJ2-3, the V gene TRBV5-1; possibly TRBD1 for D (6 bases). This CDR3 spans 13 amino acids. Germline values: CDR1 SGHRS, CDR2 YFSETQ. The V and J ends lost 6 bases and 5 bases respectively, with 13 bases between them. This CDR3 reads CASNDRTVDTQYF. In DNA form, the CDR3 reads TGCGCCAGCAATGACAGGACGGTAGATACGCAGTATTTT.

This clonotype was counted at least ten times. The chain carries TRBV6-5 and TRBJ2-1, with 7 bases fitting TRBD2. The CDR3 length is 14 residues. Germline CDR1 and CDR2: MNHEY and SVGAGI. V lost 7 bases, J lost 7 bases, and 10 bases stayed unmatched. The CDR3 loop is CASIEPGGRNEQFF. For the CDR3, the DNA is TGTGCCAGCATTGAACCGGGGGGAAGGAATGAGCAGTTCTTC.

This clonotype was observed at least ten times. Written as DNA, the CDR3 is TGTGCCAGCAGCCCCGGGACTACGATCTACGAGCAGTACTTC. Its protein is CASSPGTTIYEQYF. The rearrangement uses TRBV6-5 and TRBJ2-7; 7 bases agree with TRBD2. The junction had 8 bases not matched to a gene; V was cut back by 6 bases and J by 3 bases. The CDR3 is 14 amino acids. Germline V CDR1 and CDR2: MNHEY, SVGAGI.

This clonotype was seen ten or more times. The chain has TRBV7-8 and TRBJ1-2; D gene ambiguous. The CDR3 totals 15 residues. The V end was cut by 2 bases, the J end by 2 bases, with 12 bases between. Germline assignment: CDR1 SGHVS and CDR2 FQNEAQ. As DNA, the CDR3 is TGTGCCAGCAGCTTAATTCAGTCCGGGAACTATGGCTACACCTTC. Amino acid sequence: CASSLIQSGNYGYTF.

There are a few counts of this clonotype. The chain is built from TRBV19 and TRBJ1-6; no clear D gene. V was shortened by 6 bases and J by 12 bases, with 18 bases between the two germline ends. The CDR3 consists of 14 residues. The V gene's germline CDR1 is LNHDA and CDR2 SQIVND (reference sequence). CDR3 in DNA: TGTGCCAGTAGCCCCCGACGAGTTGATCGACCCCTCCACTTT. Amino acids: CASSPRRVDRPLHF.